This T cell receptor beta chain appears in the sequencing data of a study of T cells after yellow fever vaccination (dated by TCRdb to between 2018 and 2021). Regarding the research as a whole: The SMART-Seq v4 Ultra Low Input RNA kit was used to prepare libraries from fractions with low cell numbers. To follow T-cell clones before and after primary and booster YFV17D yellow fever vaccination, bulk TCR alpha and beta repertoires were sequenced over time. The cohort comprised two healthy male donors, one aged 18 to 30 and one aged 30 to 40 years. Blood was collected at multiple timepoints before and after primary and secondary immunization, and bulk PBMC replicates and cell subsets were isolated.

V is pared back by 0 bases and J by 7 bases, with 17 bases lying between the germline termini. The CDR3 goes from the cysteine to the phenylalanine over 15 residues. The DNA shown is the 45-base CDR3, in frame from base 1. The CDR1 and CDR2 encoded by the germline V gene (reference sequence) are DFQATT and SNEGSKA. This sample was sequenced with an Illumina NovaSeq 6000. TCR cDNA was synthesized by 5'RACE template switching, which introduced a universal primer site and unique molecular identifiers. cDNA synthesis was primed from both the TCR alpha and TCR beta constant segments. Library amplification used two PCR steps, and the second PCR step added sample barcodes and sequencing adapters. Sequencing of the libraries was done on either Illumina HiSeq 2500 (2x100 bp) or NovaSeq (2x150 bp). Per the original workflow: Reads were demultiplexed and collapsed into UMI consensus sequences with MIGEC, and V(D)J alignment was performed with MiXCR. Using edgeR on replicate PBMC samples, clonotypes were called vaccine-responding if FDR was below 0.01 and the log2 fold change was above 5 up to day 15. Bulk clonotypes were assigned CD4 or CD8 identity according to which sequenced CD4 or CD8 repertoire held them at higher abundance. The public reads were reanalyzed by TCRdb: fastp trimming at Q25, MiXCR alignment, in-frame beta chains only. Rows merge per CDR3 protein into single entries with the most common DNA and genes. TCRdb assigned the V and J calls; the authors' analysis was not used. This sample lists some 120,000 distinct CDR3 sequences; under 9% were detected once. Of the sample, 30% to 50% is held by the ten largest clones.

This clonotype has only a few counts. There is no known antigen for this receptor. Per-nucleotide qualities are absent, and no much larger clonotype sits a single base away. The treatment or condition label here, explained by the study, means: live attenuated yellow fever vaccine strain. PBMCs were isolated from peripheral blood using a standard Ficoll-Paque protocol. Dynabeads CD4 and CD8 positive selection kits were used to isolate CD4 and CD8 T-cell fractions. TriZol was used to extract RNA from bulk PBMCs, from CD4 and CD8 fractions, and from dextramer-positive and dextramer-negative fractions. General study outcomes and caveats: Compared with the primary T-cell response, the secondary T-cell response was faster but weaker, reaching its peak on day 5 rather than on day 15. Most clones expanded after primary vaccination were re-detected after the booster (96% of CD4 and approximately 89% of CD8), suggesting broad memory maintenance. Only a couple of donors were included in the study, so the extent to which the findings can be generalized is limited. Computational filtering was required because FACS-sorted repertoires could contain abundant contaminating clonotypes from the bulk population. A small fraction of clonotypes appeared in both the CD4 and CD8 compartments, likely as a result of convergent recombination.

The sequencing used CD8+ T cells sorted from PBMCs, collected on the day of the yellow fever booster vaccination. The V and J genes are TRBV20-1 and TRBJ2-3, with TRBD2 as a weak D call on 6 bases. This receptor was obtained from a man younger than 35 who received the YFV17D yellow fever vaccine. The CDR3 protein sequence reads: CSARDSAGPVHTQYF. Here is the DNA: TGCAGTGCTAGAGATTCGGCGGGGCCCGTACATACGCAGTATTTT.